These 22 T cell receptor beta chains were sequenced from one sample in a study of OX40 agonist ivuxolimab in advanced cancers. Repertoires were generated with immunoSEQ multiplex PCR, while TCRdb's copy carries only in-frame clones and drops some. The table includes 77,000 or so clones, more than 85% detected once. The starting material was CD4+ or CD8+ T cells sorted from blood, obtained in a trial of the OX40 agonist ivuxolimab. These receptors were taken from an adult with an advanced solid tumor such as melanoma, head and neck, liver or kidney cancer.

This chain connects TRBV6-6 to TRBJ2-7; the match to TRBD1 covers 8 bases. Germline CDR1 MNHNY, CDR2 SVGAGI (reference sequence). V lost 6 bases, J lost 3 bases, and 7 bases stayed unmatched. The CDR3 contains 14 residues. The CDR3 sequence: CASSPNDRGYEQYF. In DNA form, the CDR3 reads TGTGCCAGCAGCCCCAACGACAGGGGCTACGAGCAGTACTTC.

The V call is TRBV10-3, the J call TRBJ1-6, with 10 bases identical to TRBD1. Germline V gives CDR1 ENHRY, CDR2 SYGVKD. The CDR3 has 17 amino acids. The J segment lost 15 bases and the V segment lost 1 base, leaving 15 bases of the junction unmatched. CDR3 region: CAISEFSRGTGASLLHF. DNA of the CDR3: TGTGCCATCAGTGAGTTCTCAAGGGGGACAGGGGCCTCGCTCCTCCACTTT.

The chain employs TRBV9 and TRBJ1-3; D gene unclear. Trimming took off 0 bases at V and 4 bases at J, with 8 bases between the two ends. Germline V gene data show CDR1 as SGDLS and CDR2 as YYNGEE. The CDR3 has 14 amino acids. The DNA of the CDR3 is TGTGCCAGCAGCGTAGGGGCAGAAGGAAACACCATATATTTT. Amino acids: CASSVGAEGNTIYF.

This clone was detected only a few times. The chain uses TRBV4-2 and TRBJ2-7; TRBD1 matches 7 bases. CDR1 LGHNA and CDR2 YNFKEQ come from the germline V gene. V dropped 1 base and J dropped 3; count of bases not matched to a gene: 3. This CDR3 has 14 residues. For the CDR3, the DNA is TGTGCCAGCAGCCAAGGGACAGGAGACTACGAGCAGTACTTC. Translating gives CASSQGTGDYEQYF.

This chain's CDR3 is CAISEPGTGGFMAFF. Written as DNA, the CDR3 is TGTGCCATCAGTGAGCCCGGGACAGGGGGGTTCATGGCTTTCTTT. V usage is TRBV10-3 and J usage is TRBJ1-1; TRBD1 aligns across 11 bases. Trimming took 2 bases from V and 11 from J; bases not matched to a gene: 10. The CDR3 is 15 residues long. Germline V gene data show CDR1 as ENHRY and CDR2 as SYGVKD.

The chain couples TRBV2 to TRBJ1-3, with D possibly matching TRBD1 (6 bases). Trimming pared 0 bases from V and 0 bases from J, leaving 9 bases between. Germline V gene sequence: CDR1 SNHLY, CDR2 FYNNEI. The CDR3 has 16 amino acids. CDR3 nucleotides: TGTGCCAGCAGTGAAGCGAGGGGGGGCTCTGGAAACACCATATATTTT. Translated, it gives CASSEARGGSGNTIYF.

The chain employs TRBV27 and TRBJ2-7; 7 nucleotides match TRBD1. The germline gives CDR1 MNHEY, CDR2 SMNVEV (reference sequence). This CDR3 comprises 13 residues. V lost 3 bases to trimming and J lost 6 bases; unmatched junction nucleotides: 5. This CDR3 is CASSLIQGTEQYF. For the CDR3, the DNA is TGTGCCAGCAGTTTGATACAGGGGACCGAGCAGTACTTC.

The chain is built from TRBV6-5 and TRBJ2-7, with 8 bases matching TRBD2. V gave up 7 bases and J gave up 3 bases; unmatched junction bases: 11. In germline, CDR1 is MNHEY, CDR2 SVGAGI. CDR3 length: 15 residues. CDR3 amino acids: CASKENRGGHYEQYF. CDR3 sequence (DNA): TGTGCCAGCAAAGAGAATCGGGGGGGCCACTACGAGCAGTACTTC.

The chain is built from TRBV11-1 and TRBJ2-7; possibly TRBD1 or TRBD2 for D (6 bases each). The CDR3 sequence is 15 residues long. V was trimmed by 5 bases and J by 2 bases, leaving 16 bases between them. The V gene's germline CDR1 is SGHAT and CDR2 FQDESV (reference sequence). The CDR3 region has the DNA TGTGCCAGCAGCCTAGGGGGGACGGCTGCCTACGAGCAGTACTTC. Residues: CASSLGGTAAYEQYF.

In this sample, this clone turned up once. The rearrangement links TRBV4-1 to TRBJ2-1; D gene ambiguous. Germline V gene sequence: CDR1 MGHRA, CDR2 YSYEKL. V gave up 1 base and J gave up 4 bases, with 8 bases separating them. CDR3 length equals 14 residues. CDR3 DNA sequence: TGCGCCAGCAGCCAAGTTGGGCTATACAATGAGCAGTTCTTC. Its protein is CASSQVGLYNEQFF.

V usage is TRBV6-5 and J usage is TRBJ2-1, with D perhaps matching TRBD2 (7 bases). Trimming left V 1 base short and J 15 bases short, with 19 bases between. The germline CDR1 and CDR2 sequences are MNHEY and SVGAGI. The CDR3 covers 14 residues. The CDR3 nucleotides are TGTGCCAGCAGTTACTTCGCGGGGGCCCCCTTTCCGTTCTTC. It is translated as CASSYFAGAPFPFF.

The chain carries TRBV9 and TRBJ2-5; 8 nucleotides align to TRBD2. Looked up from germline, CDR1 is SGDLS and CDR2 is YYNGEE. J lost 5 bases, V lost 0 bases, and 9 bases had no gene match. The CDR3 runs 16 residues. DNA of the CDR3: TGTGCCAGCAGCGTAGAACGGGGGGGCGCAGGCGAGACCCAGTACTTC. It encodes CASSVERGGAGETQYF.

The chain combines TRBV4-2 with TRBJ1-4; 10 nucleotides agree with TRBD1. V shed 4 bases and J 7 bases; nucleotides not matched to a gene: 3. CDR3 size: 14 residues. The germline V gene has CDR1 LGHNA and CDR2 YNFKEQ. CDR3 DNA sequence: TGTGCCAGCAGCCGAGGGACAGGGGTTGAAAAACTGTTTTTT. It is translated as CASSRGTGVEKLFF.

The J gene is TRBJ2-7, the V gene TRBV7-2; 12 nucleotides align to TRBD2. CDR1 is SGHTA and CDR2 is FQGNSA in the germline V gene. CDR3 length equals 16 residues. V gave up 0 bases and J gave up 6 bases; unmatched junction bases: 6. The CDR3, as DNA: TGTGCCAGCAGCTTAGCTCTAGCGGGGGGGCAGGGCGAGCAGTACTTC. Translation gives CASSLALAGGQGEQYF.

The J gene is TRBJ2-3, the V gene TRBV10-1, with a tentative D call TRBD2 (7 bases). The CDR3 covers 18 residues. The ends were cut back, 2 bases at V and 2 bases at J, with 20 bases in the middle. CDR1 WNHNN and CDR2 SYGVQD come from the germline V gene (reference sequence). This CDR3 is CASSEGQGGARFTDTQYF. The CDR3 DNA is TGCGCCAGCAGTGAGGGGCAAGGGGGGGCCCGTTTCACAGATACGCAGTATTTT.

V gene TRBV6-4 combines with J gene TRBJ2-5; 7 bases map to TRBD1. V was clipped by 6 bases and J by 2 bases; unmatched bases: 12. The CDR3 has 16 residues. Looked up from germline, CDR1 is MRHNA and CDR2 is SNTAGT. The CDR3 coding sequence is TGTGCCAGCAGGGCTCGACAGGGAAGGGGTCAAGAGACCCAGTACTTC. Amino acid sequence: CASRARQGRGQETQYF.

The V gene is TRBV10-2, the J gene TRBJ2-1; the D is unclear. Germline assignment: CDR1 WSHSY and CDR2 SAAADI. This CDR3 spans 13 amino acids. V lost 2 bases and J 2 bases, leaving 4 bases between the germline ends. As DNA, the CDR3 is TGCGCCAGCAGTGAGCTGGCCTACAATGAGCAGTTCTTC. This translates into CASSELAYNEQFF.

This chain joins TRBV7-9 and TRBJ2-7; 9 bases are shared with TRBD1. From germline, CDR1 is SEHNR and CDR2 FQNEAQ (reference sequence). The CDR3 runs 15 residues. V dropped 3 bases and J dropped 7; count of bases not matched to a gene: 10. The CDR3 is CASSFPGQGGYEQYF. The CDR3 coding sequence is TGTGCCAGCAGCTTTCCGGGACAGGGCGGCTATGAGCAGTACTTC.

This rearrangement joins TRBV7-9 to TRBJ2-7, with 7 bases aligning to TRBD1. The germline V gene encodes CDR1 SEHNR and CDR2 FQNEAQ (reference sequence). Trimming removed 0 bases from V and 3 bases from J; junction bases left unmatched: 5. CDR3 size: 15 residues. The CDR3 DNA sequence: TGTGCCAGCAGCTTAGCGGGGACAGAGAACTACGAGCAGTACTTC. It yields the protein CASSLAGTENYEQYF.

The chain recombines TRBV4-3 with TRBJ1-1, with TRBD1 as a possible D gene (5 bases). The CDR3 runs to 13 residues. Germline V gene sequence: CDR1 LGHNA, CDR2 YSLEER. Trimming shortened V by 2 bases and J by 3 bases, and 7 bases separated the two germline ends. The DNA for the CDR3 is TGCGCCAGCAGCCAACAGGGTTACACTGAAGCTTTCTTT. Its protein product is CASSQQGYTEAFF.

J is TRBJ2-1 and V is TRBV9; no firm D call. The V and J ends lost 0 bases and 4 bases respectively, with 5 bases between them. The CDR3 loop spans 13 amino acids. The V gene's germline CDR1 is SGDLS and CDR2 YYNGEE. The CDR3 loop is CASSVGWYNEQFF. The DNA for the CDR3 is TGTGCCAGCAGCGTAGGCTGGTACAATGAGCAGTTCTTC.

The chain recombines TRBV5-4 with TRBJ2-2; a possible D gene is TRBD1 (6 bases). The CDR3 loop spans 15 amino acids. V dropped 7 bases and J dropped 6 bases, with 19 bases sitting between them. The germline gives CDR1 SGHNT, CDR2 YYREEE (reference sequence). Here the CDR3 reads CASGGDVGASGELFF. The DNA of the CDR3 is TGTGCCAGCGGAGGTGATGTGGGGGCATCCGGGGAGCTGTTTTTT. The whole variable domain, filled in from reference TRBV5-4 and TRBJ2-2, reads ETGVTQSPTHLIKTRGQQVTLRCSSQSGHNTVSWYQQALGQGPQFIFQYYREEENGRGNFPPRFSGLQFPNYSSELNVNALELDDSALYLCASGGDVGASGELFFGEGSRLTVL.